A selection of T cell receptor beta chains follows, all from one sample in a study of T cell repertoires in cytomegalovirus infection. TCRdb itself ran the reads through MiXCR, one entry per CDR3 protein. Of 450,000 to 600,000 distinct CDR3 sequences in the sample, 30% to 40% were seen once. The antigens of these receptors remain unknown. The starting material was cultured PBMCs, obtained from culture after CMV antigen stimulation. These receptors were taken from a human donor in good health (CMV status not recorded). Some clones in this sample may be carry-over from other donors' samples. Both conserved end residues are part of each CDR3. Some rows mark clone size as missing; the rest say once, few, many or name a class of expanded clone.

v_gene	len	j_gene	abundance	CDR3aa
TRBV20-1	14	TRBJ2-5	NA	CSATGQEEKETQYF
TRBV11-3	14	TRBJ1-2	few	CASSSEDRVGGYTF
TRBV6-8	14	TRBJ2-2	NA	CASSYSRLAGELFF
TRBV7-9	12	TRBJ2-7	NA	CASSPPLGEQYF
TRBV20-1	15	TRBJ1-1	NA	CSARDLSAAAPEAFF
TRBV20-1	14	TRBJ2-7	NA	CSAIGTDFSYEQYF
TRBV30	16	TRBJ2-1	NA	CAWSVAGGGSYNEQFF
TRBV7-9	14	TRBJ2-7	NA	CASSFSGASYEQYF
TRBV11-3	16	TRBJ1-1	NA	CASSPRRAQGNTEAFF
TRBV5-5	13	TRBJ1-1	NA	CASSWGLGTEAFF
TRBV7-4	17	TRBJ2-3	NA	CASSGDDPAGAPDTQYF
TRBV4-1	13	TRBJ1-3	few	CASSRTGGNTIYF
TRBV15	16	TRBJ1-5	once	CATSRLTGVFNQPQHF
TRBV18	18	TRBJ2-1	once	CASSQGLAGYDSYNEQFF
TRBV24-1	18	TRBJ2-3	NA	CATSAPRTGLYSSDTQYF
TRBV20-1	16	TRBJ2-7	NA	CSAREGTGISSYEQYF
TRBV7-8	12	TRBJ1-5	many	CASGGRNQPQHF
TRBV12-3/TRBV12-4	15	TRBJ2-2	NA	CASSLGVTNTGELFF
TRBV4-1	13	TRBJ1-4	NA	CASSLRGNEKLFF
TRBV7-2	15	TRBJ1-3	many	CASSLDRGRGNTIYF
TRBV4-1	17	TRBJ1-1	NA	CASSQAPTGARNTEAFF
TRBV12-5	13	TRBJ2-1	few	CASGTVRGSEQFF
TRBV15	17	TRBJ2-7	few	CATSRDMGQGSGYEQYF
TRBV12-3/TRBV12-4	18	TRBJ1-3	few	CASSPTHRQADSGNTIYF
TRBV6-2/TRBV6-3	14	TRBJ1-5	once	CASRVGLGDQPQHF
TRBV24-1	15	TRBJ2-6	NA	CATSEGGSGANVLTF
TRBV4-1	15	TRBJ1-4	NA	CASSQEGREREKLFF